The clone carrying this T cell receptor beta chain has just one count. Its cognate antigen is unknown. This entry comes from a study of a mutant IDH1 vaccine in newly diagnosed glioma. Study-level background: In some groups vaccination began 4-6 weeks post-radiotherapy; others received it with temozolomide. Visit V12 was scheduled at week 35 and visit V13 at week 47. Therapy received beforehand was radiotherapy, temozolomide, or both, with most patients given both.

The time point is: week 47, end of study. The content of each vaccine dose was 300 ug of mutant IDH1 20-mer peptide, and topical imiquimod accompanied it. V lost 8 bases, J lost 1 base, and 12 bases lay in between. From germline, CDR1 is LNHDA and CDR2 SQIVND (reference sequence). This CDR3 is built from 14 residues. Method: immunoSEQ multiplex PCR; TCRdb's copy keeps in-frame clones and lacks some. Of 45,000 to 55,000 clones detected, roughly 83% appear once; the ten largest clones hold 4.3%. The TCR sequence derives from a woman aged 25 to 39 with glioma. Some clones in this sample may be carry-over from other donors' samples. V gene TRBV19 combines with J gene TRBJ1-5, with TRBD1 as a possible D gene (6 bases). This specimen consisted of PBMCs, obtained from a glioma patient whose treatment included an IDH1 peptide vaccine. The CDR3 reads CASGGRTSNQPQHF. For the CDR3, the DNA is TGTGCCAGTGGGGGGCGGACAAGCAATCAGCCCCAGCATTTT.